This T cell receptor (beta chain) was sequenced for a study of CD8+ T cells in alopecia areata. Whole-study context: Severity among treated patients was scored by the percentage of scalp area affected.

Extraction of RNA preceded its reverse transcription into cDNA, which served as the sequencing template. The repertoire was sequenced with immunoSEQ multiplex PCR; TCRdb's copy has only in-frame clones and lacks some. The profile covers 190,000 or so clones, with 45% to 65% appearing a single time and about 3% taken by the ten largest. This clone was recorded once. Stated treatment: oral pan-JAK inhibitor, 5-10 mg twice daily. Alopecia areata patients provided lesional scalp punch biopsies and peripheral blood, both collected for the study. Sequenced material: CD4+ T cells sorted from blood, taken at week 4, from a patient treated with tofacitinib. The sequence derives from a human donor with alopecia areata.

CDR3 DNA: TGTGCCAGCAGCCCAGGGCTGGACAGGGGTTATGGCTACACCTTC. Protein: CASSPGLDRGYGYTF. The chain couples TRBV7-2 to TRBJ1-2, with TRBD1 identical over 9 bases. The ends lost 5 bases at V and 5 bases at J; junction bases unmatched: 9. The CDR3 covers 15 residues. Germline V gene sequence: CDR1 SGHTA, CDR2 FQGNSA.